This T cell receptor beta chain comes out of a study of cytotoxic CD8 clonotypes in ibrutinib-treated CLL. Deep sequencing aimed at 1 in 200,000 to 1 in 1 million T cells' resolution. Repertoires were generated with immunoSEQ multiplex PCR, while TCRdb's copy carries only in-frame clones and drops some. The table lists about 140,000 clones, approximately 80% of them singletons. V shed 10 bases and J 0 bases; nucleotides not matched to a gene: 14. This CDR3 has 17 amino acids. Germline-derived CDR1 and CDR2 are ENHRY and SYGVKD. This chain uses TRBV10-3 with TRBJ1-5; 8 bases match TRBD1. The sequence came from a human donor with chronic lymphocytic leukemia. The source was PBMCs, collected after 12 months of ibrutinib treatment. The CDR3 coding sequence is TGTGCCACCCTCGGCGGGACAGGCACGTTTAGCAATCAGCCCCAGCATTTT. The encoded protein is CATLGGTGTFSNQPQHF.